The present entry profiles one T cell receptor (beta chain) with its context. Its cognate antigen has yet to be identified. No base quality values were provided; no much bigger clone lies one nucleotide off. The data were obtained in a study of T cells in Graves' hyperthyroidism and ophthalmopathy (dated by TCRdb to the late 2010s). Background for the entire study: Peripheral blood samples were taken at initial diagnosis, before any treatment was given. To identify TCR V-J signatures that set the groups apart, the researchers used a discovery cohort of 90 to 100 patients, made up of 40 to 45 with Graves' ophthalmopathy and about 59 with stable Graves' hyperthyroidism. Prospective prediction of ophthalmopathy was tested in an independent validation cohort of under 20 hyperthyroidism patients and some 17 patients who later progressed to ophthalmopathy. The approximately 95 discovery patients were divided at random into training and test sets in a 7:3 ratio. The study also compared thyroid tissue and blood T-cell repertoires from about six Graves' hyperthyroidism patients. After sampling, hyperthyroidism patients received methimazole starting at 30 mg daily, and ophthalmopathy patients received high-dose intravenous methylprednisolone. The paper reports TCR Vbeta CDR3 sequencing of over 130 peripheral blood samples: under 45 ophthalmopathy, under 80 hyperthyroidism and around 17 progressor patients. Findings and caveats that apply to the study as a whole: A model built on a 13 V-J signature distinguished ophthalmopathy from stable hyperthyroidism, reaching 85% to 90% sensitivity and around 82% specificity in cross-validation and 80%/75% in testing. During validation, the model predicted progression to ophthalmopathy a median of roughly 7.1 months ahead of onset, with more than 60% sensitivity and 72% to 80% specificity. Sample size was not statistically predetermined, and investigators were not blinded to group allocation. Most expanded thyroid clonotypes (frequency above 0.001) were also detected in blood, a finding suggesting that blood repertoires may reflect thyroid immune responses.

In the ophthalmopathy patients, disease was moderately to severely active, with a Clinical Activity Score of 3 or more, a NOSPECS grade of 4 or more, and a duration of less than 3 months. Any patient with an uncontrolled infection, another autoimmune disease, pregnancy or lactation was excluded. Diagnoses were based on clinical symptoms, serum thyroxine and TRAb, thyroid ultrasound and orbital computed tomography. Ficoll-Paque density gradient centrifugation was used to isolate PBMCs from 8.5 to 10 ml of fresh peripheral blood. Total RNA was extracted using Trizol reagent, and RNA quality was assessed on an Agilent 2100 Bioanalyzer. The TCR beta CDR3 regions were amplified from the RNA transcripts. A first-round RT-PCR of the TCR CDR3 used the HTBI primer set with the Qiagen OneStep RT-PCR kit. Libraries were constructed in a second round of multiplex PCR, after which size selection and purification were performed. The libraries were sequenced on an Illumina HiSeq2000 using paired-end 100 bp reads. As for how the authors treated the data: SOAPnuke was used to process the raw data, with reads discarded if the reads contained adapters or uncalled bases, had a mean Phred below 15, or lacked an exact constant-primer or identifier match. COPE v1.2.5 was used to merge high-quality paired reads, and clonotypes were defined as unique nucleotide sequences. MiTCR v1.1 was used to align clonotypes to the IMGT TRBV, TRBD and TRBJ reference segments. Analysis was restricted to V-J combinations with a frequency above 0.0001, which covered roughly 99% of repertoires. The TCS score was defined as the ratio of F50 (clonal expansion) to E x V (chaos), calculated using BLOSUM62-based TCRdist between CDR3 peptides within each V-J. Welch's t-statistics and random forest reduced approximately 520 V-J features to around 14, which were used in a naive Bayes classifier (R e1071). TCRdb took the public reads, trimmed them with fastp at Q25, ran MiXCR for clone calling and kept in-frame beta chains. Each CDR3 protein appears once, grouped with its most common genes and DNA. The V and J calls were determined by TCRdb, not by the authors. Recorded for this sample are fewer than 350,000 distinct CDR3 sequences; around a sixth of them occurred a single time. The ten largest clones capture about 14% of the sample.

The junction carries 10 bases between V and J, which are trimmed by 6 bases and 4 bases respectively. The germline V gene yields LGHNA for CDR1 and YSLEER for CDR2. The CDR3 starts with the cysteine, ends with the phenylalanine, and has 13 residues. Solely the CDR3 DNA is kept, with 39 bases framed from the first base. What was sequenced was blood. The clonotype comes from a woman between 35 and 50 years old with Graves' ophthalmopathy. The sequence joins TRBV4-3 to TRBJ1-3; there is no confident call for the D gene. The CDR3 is CASSPTRGNTIYF. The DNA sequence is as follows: TGCGCCAGCAGTCCTACCAGGGGAAACACCATATATTTT.